The source of this T cell receptor beta chain is a study of tumor and adjacent non-tumor tissue in lung cancer (dated by TCRdb to the late 2010s). Turning to the overall study: Patients with adenocarcinoma (approximately twelve), squamous cell carcinoma (2) and small cell lung cancer (1) were included in the cohort. Ages among the roughly 15 patients ranged from about 31 to 76 years, there were approximately 10 men and 5 women, and disease was at TNM stage I to III. In total, sequencing yielded under 150 million productive TCRbeta reads, which works out to an average of around 3.9 million reads per sample. Bulk TCRbeta repertoires were compared between lung tumor tissue and matched distant non-tumor lung tissue obtained from approximately 15 lung cancer patients. For each patient, one tumor sample and one normal lung sample were taken, giving 25 to 30 paired specimens that underwent TCRbeta CDR3 sequencing. General study outcomes and caveats: Significantly higher TCR diversity was found in younger patients, and higher tumor TCR diversity was associated with shorter overall and disease-free survival. The methods do not name the sequencing platform or mention unique molecular identifiers. The top 100 clones made up a significantly larger cumulative share of the repertoire in normal lung than in tumor tissue. TCR diversity (inverse Simpson) was significantly higher in tumor than in normal lung tissue (around 450 vs 150, P = 0.0075, Mann-Whitney U test). Because peripheral blood was not sequenced, the blood TCRbeta repertoires of the lung cancer patients in the study went unexamined. Only approximately 14 patients were included in the cohort, and the need for larger samples and more detailed clinical data was noted by the authors.

RNA was isolated from bulk unsorted tissue, and RNA quality was assessed with a NanoDrop ND-1000 and an Agilent 2100. Distant non-tumor tissue taken more than 3 cm from the tumor edge was used as the normal lung sample. All donors had newly diagnosed lung cancer, had not received prior chemotherapy, and were admitted for thoracic surgery in China between August and November 2014. Patients with previous radiotherapy or chemotherapy, or with another concurrent cancer, were excluded from the study. Pieces of surgical tissue measuring about 1-2.3 cm3 were kept in RNAlater solution and held at -80 degrees C until needed. Turning to this clonotype: No antigen is known for it. The junction departs from the called germline gene at one end, perhaps through a read error.

Reading from cysteine to phenylalanine, the CDR3 counts 16 amino acids. Only the CDR3 region is kept as DNA, spanning 48 bases read in frame from base 1. Reading the germline V gene gives CDR1 SGHAT and CDR2 FQNNGV. Libraries were built with multiplex PCR. Instrument used: Illumina HiSeq 2500. TCRbeta libraries were constructed through three rounds of nested PCR with primers (Table S4) according to protocols adapted from ARM-PCR. Before sequencing, PCR products of 200-500 bp were cut from the gel and purified using the QIAquick gel extraction kit. As for the original processing: Trimmomatic was used to clean the reads, FLASH was used to merge the reads into complete CDR3 sequences, and MiTCR was used to assign the reads to V(D)J germline segments. VDJtools was used to compute clonal diversity as the inverse Simpson's index. In-frame sequences lacking a premature stop codon were counted as productive reads. TCRdb itself trimmed the public reads at Q25 with fastp, ran MiXCR and retained productive beta chains. CDR3 protein duplicates are merged, each entry listing the most common genes and DNA. The V and J calls here are based on TCRdb, not the publication. The table for this sample lists about 86,000 distinct CDR3 sequences; around 80% of them were counted only once. The top ten constitute just over 20% of the sample.

This clonotype was sampled from a woman aged 50 to 60 with non-small cell lung cancer. Recombination linked TRBV11-2 to TRBJ2-1; TRBD1 might be the D gene, on 5 matching bases. Sequenced material: distant non-tumor lung tissue. The CDR3 here reads CASGLEPGQGFTEQFF. The nucleotide sequence reads as follows: TGTGCCAGCGGCTTGGAACCAGGGCAGGGATTCACTGAGCAGTTCTTC.